One and the same sample provided the 29 T cell receptor beta chains below, sequenced in a study of blood T cell repertoires in COVID-19. This table comes from immunoSEQ multiplex PCR, and its TCRdb copy is limited to in-frame clones, with some not included. Of 100,000 or so clones detected, 80% to 85% appear once; the ten largest clones hold over 35%. Sequenced sample: peripheral blood. These receptors were obtained from a man older than 75 with acute or convalescent COVID-19.

This rearrangement joins TRBV7-6 to TRBJ2-2, with 7 bases identical to TRBD1. Germline CDR1 reads SGHVS; CDR2 reads FNYEAQ. Trimming at V came to 1 base and at J to 6 bases, leaving 5 bases not matched to a gene. The CDR3 runs 15 residues. The CDR3 is CASSLVYRGPGELFF. The CDR3 DNA reads TGTGCCAGCAGCTTAGTCTACAGGGGACCCGGGGAGCTGTTTTTT.

The chain is built from TRBV5-1 and TRBJ1-2; D is possibly TRBD1 (6 bases). The germline V gene has CDR1 SGHRS and CDR2 YFSETQ. Deletions cut 5 bases from V and 0 bases from J, with 11 bases between. The CDR3 consists of 14 residues. This CDR3 is CASRPRTANYGYTF. The CDR3 bases are TGCGCCAGCAGGCCTCGGACAGCTAACTATGGCTACACCTTC. Full variable domain (outside the CDR3, taken from reference TRBV5-1 and TRBJ1-2): KAGVTQTPRYLIKTRGQQVTLSCSPISGHRSVSWYQQTPGQGLQFLFEYFSETQRNKGNFPGRFSGRQFSNSRSEMNVSTLELGDSALYLCASRPRTANYGYTFGSGTRLTVV.

CDR3 residues: CASSPSAPGGKFF. DNA of the CDR3: TGTGCCAGCTCACCTTCAGCCCCTGGGGGGAAGTTCTTC. J is TRBJ2-1 and V is TRBV18; possible D gene TRBD2, 6 bases. Trimming pared 3 bases from V and 14 bases from J, leaving 17 bases between. The germline gives CDR1 KGHSH, CDR2 LQKENI. This CDR3 comprises 13 residues.

The rearrangement links TRBV29-1 to TRBJ1-1; D call uncertain. CDR3 length equals 13 residues. Between the trimmed V and J ends, which lost 4 bases and 0 bases, there was a span of 9 bases. CDR1 and CDR2 from the germline V gene are SQVTM and ANQGSEA. The DNA of the CDR3 is TGCAGCGTTGGCAGGAACATGAACACTGAAGCTTTCTTT. Amino acids: CSVGRNMNTEAFF.

V and J are TRBV30 and TRBJ1-6; 8 nucleotides match TRBD1. Germline V gene data show CDR1 as GTSNPN and CDR2 as SVGIG (reference sequence). This CDR3 is 14 amino acids long. J was trimmed by 10 bases and V by 2 bases; bases with no gene match: 7. CDR3 bases: TGTGCCTGGAGTCGAGGACAGGGCAGGTCACCCCTCCACTTT. Encoded protein: CAWSRGQGRSPLHF. Supplemented by reference TRBV30 and TRBJ1-6, the full variable domain reads SQTIHQWPATLVQPVGSPLSLECTVEGTSNPNLYWYRQAAGRGLQLLFYSVGIGQISSEVPQNLSASRPQDRQFILSSKKLLLSDSGFYLCAWSRGQGRSPLHFGNGTRLTVT.

This rearrangement joins TRBV24-1 to TRBJ1-2, with 10 positions matching TRBD1. This CDR3 spans 16 amino acids. With 3 bases clipped from V and 4 bases from J, the junction kept 7 bases outside the gene matches. Germline-derived CDR1 and CDR2 are KGHDR and SFDVKD. CDR3 coding DNA: TGTGCCACCAGTGATCCCGGGACAGGGGAGATCTATGGCTACACCTTC. Amino acid sequence: CATSDPGTGEIYGYTF.

The J gene is TRBJ2-5, the V gene TRBV20-1, with 8 bases matching TRBD1. V lost 3 bases, J lost 2 bases, and 2 bases stayed unmatched. The CDR3 consists of 13 residues. Germline V gives CDR1 DFQATT, CDR2 SNEGSKA (reference sequence). The CDR3 spells CSASRTGQETQYF. The CDR3 DNA is TGCAGTGCTAGTCGGACAGGGCAAGAGACCCAGTACTTC.

The V and J genes are TRBV5-6 and TRBJ1-4, with 7 bases fitting TRBD1. Germline CDR1 SGHDT, CDR2 YYEEEE. The CDR3 has 15 residues. The V segment lost 2 bases and the J segment 3 bases; nucleotides outside the gene matches: 4. CDR3: CASSLQGSANEKLFF. The CDR3 DNA is TGTGCCAGCAGCTTACAGGGGTCGGCTAATGAAAAACTGTTTTTT.

This chain connects TRBV5-4 to TRBJ2-4; D may be TRBD1 (6 bases). The CDR3 contains 13 residues. V lost 1 base and J lost 6, with 8 bases in between. The germline V gene encodes CDR1 SGHNT and CDR2 YYREEE (reference sequence). CDR3: CASSLQGRNIQYF. CDR3 coding DNA: TGTGCCAGCAGCTTGCAGGGGAGAAACATTCAGTACTTC.

In the case of this clone: The sample holds other DNA sequences that translate to the same CDR3. This chain links TRBV12-3 or TRBV12-4 with TRBJ1-1; D is ambiguous. The CDR3 is 13 amino acids. V lost 6 bases and J 4 bases, leaving 12 bases between the germline ends. CDR3: CASRFSTSTEAFF. For the CDR3, the DNA is TGTGCCAGCAGATTCAGTACGTCCACTGAAGCTTTCTTT.

This rearrangement joins TRBV7-9 to TRBJ2-7, with D uncertain. Germline CDR1 and CDR2: SEHNR and FQNEAQ (reference sequence). V lost 5 bases and J 1 base, leaving 15 bases between the germline ends. The CDR3 has 15 residues. The CDR3 sequence is CASSRHQVGSYEQYF. The CDR3, as DNA: TGTGCCAGCAGCCGACATCAAGTTGGTTCCTACGAGCAGTACTTC.

The chain is built from TRBV2 and TRBJ2-2; weak D call: TRBD2 (5 bases). V was trimmed by 4 bases and J by 2 bases, leaving 8 bases between them. CDR3 length: 14 amino acids. Germline V CDR1 and CDR2: SNHLY, FYNNEI. This CDR3 is CASSGSGNTGELFF. CDR3 nucleotides: TGTGCCAGCAGTGGGAGCGGAAACACCGGGGAGCTGTTTTTT.

The rearrangement links TRBV29-1 to TRBJ2-5; TRBD1 matches 8 bases. This CDR3 is 13 amino acids long. Germline values: CDR1 SQVTM, CDR2 ANQGSEA. The V segment lost 7 bases and the J segment 4 bases; nucleotides outside the gene matches: 8. The CDR3 sequence is CSAVKQGGETQYF. In nucleotides, the CDR3 is TGCAGCGCTGTGAAACAGGGGGGAGAGACCCAGTACTTC.

In this sample, this clone turned up a few times. The chain joins TRBV2 to TRBJ1-4; D not resolved. Per germline, CDR1 SNHLY and CDR2 FYNNEI. This CDR3 has 15 amino acids. Deletions cut 4 bases from V and 0 bases from J, with 9 bases between. CDR3 region: CASSARGSTNEKLFF. DNA for the CDR3: TGTGCCAGCAGTGCAAGAGGGTCAACTAATGAAAAACTGTTTTTT. Drawing the rest from reference TRBV2 and TRBJ1-4, the complete variable domain is EPEVTQTPSHQVTQMGQEVILRCVPISNHLYFYWYRQILGQKVEFLVSFYNNEISEKSEIFDDQFSVERPDGSNFTLKIRSTKLEDSAMYFCASSARGSTNEKLFFGSGTQLSVL.

CDR3 bases: TGTGCCAGCAGCCTCGCCAGCGGGAGCACAGATACGCAGTATTTT. Protein sequence: CASSLASGSTDTQYF. The gene calls are TRBV7-2 and TRBJ2-3, with TRBD2 as a possible D gene (6 bases). Per the germline V gene, CDR1 is SGHTA and CDR2 is FQGNSA. With 5 bases removed from V and 0 bases from J, the gap between germline ends came to 12 bases. The CDR3 totals 15 residues.

This clone rates as medium-sized (0.01 to 0.1%). This chain joins TRBV19 and TRBJ2-1, with 10 bases matching TRBD2. The V segment lost 4 bases and the J segment 4 bases; nucleotides outside the gene matches: 4. The CDR3 loop spans 15 amino acids. Germline V gene sequence: CDR1 LNHDA, CDR2 SQIVND (reference sequence). CDR3 nucleotides: TGTGCCAGTAGTACCTCTAGCGGGAGTTACAATGAGCAGTTCTTC. Encoded protein: CASSTSSGSYNEQFF.

This chain uses TRBV5-4 with TRBJ1-6; TRBD1 aligns across 8 bases. V shed 4 bases and J 10 bases; nucleotides not matched to a gene: 10. The CDR3 is 15 amino acids. Germline CDR1 reads SGHNT; CDR2 reads YYREEE (reference sequence). CDR3: CASSPRQGSFSPLHF. The CDR3 bases are TGTGCCAGCAGCCCAAGACAGGGGTCATTCTCACCCCTCCACTTT.

The V call is TRBV11-1, the J call TRBJ1-1; perhaps TRBD1 as D (6 bases). Germline V gene data show CDR1 as SGHAT and CDR2 as FQDESV (reference sequence). V lost 3 bases to trimming and J lost 8 bases, with 16 bases between them. This CDR3 region has 14 residues. The DNA for the CDR3 is TGTGCCAGCAGCTTTTCGACAGGCCATCGGGAAGCTTTCTTT. Translating it yields CASSFSTGHREAFF.

This chain connects TRBV18 to TRBJ2-7; a possible D gene is TRBD1 (6 bases). The germline V gene has CDR1 KGHSH and CDR2 LQKENI. The CDR3 runs to 15 residues. With 2 bases removed from V and 0 bases from J, the gap between germline ends came to 11 bases. The CDR3 here is CASSPGGGHSYEQYF. As DNA, the CDR3 is TGTGCCAGCTCACCAGGGGGCGGCCACTCCTACGAGCAGTACTTC.

This clone came up once. The chain has TRBV2 and TRBJ1-5, with TRBD1 identical over 8 bases. This CDR3 contains 14 residues. The trim removed 4 bases at V and 4 bases at J, leaving 3 bases unmatched. Germline V gene data show CDR1 as SNHLY and CDR2 as FYNNEI. In DNA, the CDR3 is TGTGCCAGCAGTGTACAGGGGGGGAATCAGCCCCAGCATTTT. Protein sequence: CASSVQGGNQPQHF. The whole variable domain, filled in from reference TRBV2 and TRBJ1-5, reads EPEVTQTPSHQVTQMGQEVILRCVPISNHLYFYWYRQILGQKVEFLVSFYNNEISEKSEIFDDQFSVERPDGSNFTLKIRSTKLEDSAMYFCASSVQGGNQPQHFGDGTRLSIL.

This chain uses TRBV28 with TRBJ1-1; 9 bases align to TRBD1. Germline V gives CDR1 MDHEN, CDR2 SYDVKM. This CDR3 has 15 residues. The trim removed 5 bases at V and 3 bases at J, leaving 7 bases unmatched. CDR3 nucleotide sequence: TGTGCCAGCAGTGACAGGACAGGGGTGGACACTGAAGCTTTCTTT. It translates to CASSDRTGVDTEAFF.

The rearrangement uses TRBV18 and TRBJ2-5, with a possible D match to TRBD2 (6 bases). The CDR3 totals 17 residues. V shed 6 bases and J shed 4 bases, with 24 bases lying between them. Germline lookup yields CDR1 KGHSH and CDR2 LQKENI. The CDR3 loop reads CASSPTPGTSGSETQYF. In nucleotides, the CDR3 is TGTGCCAGCTCGCCCACTCCCGGGACCAGCGGGTCAGAGACCCAGTACTTC.

The J gene is TRBJ1-4, the V gene TRBV5-1; 8 positions match TRBD1. Germline CDR1 reads SGHRS; CDR2 reads YFSETQ. V gave up 5 bases and J gave up 7 bases; unmatched junction bases: 7. CDR3 size: 14 residues. The chain's CDR3 is CASRLTGGGEKLFF. The CDR3 DNA sequence: TGCGCCAGCAGACTAACAGGGGGTGGTGAAAAACTGTTTTTT.

The chain employs TRBV28 and TRBJ2-2, with TRBD2 matching 9 bases. Germline V gene lookup returns CDR1 MDHEN and CDR2 SYDVKM. The V and J ends lost 1 base and 5 bases, in that order; junction bases with no gene match: 2. The CDR3 is 15 residues long. The CDR3 DNA is TGTGCCAGCAGTTTATTGCTAGCGGGGACCGGGGAGCTGTTTTTT. Translating it yields CASSLLLAGTGELFF. Variable domain in full (rest from reference TRBV28 and TRBJ2-2): DVKVTQSSRYLVKRTGEKVFLECVQDMDHENMFWYRQDPGLGLRLIYFSYDVKMKEKGDIPEGYSVSREKKERFSLILESASTNQTSMYLCASSLLLAGTGELFFGEGSRLTVL.

The chain is built from TRBV3-1 (or the pseudogene TRBV3-2) and TRBJ2-6, with 9 bases aligning to TRBD1. The CDR3 sequence is 18 residues long. From germline, CDR1 is LGHDT and CDR2 YNNKEL (reference sequence). Germline trimming cut 4 bases from V and 1 base from J; bases unmatched to any gene: 8. The CDR3 region has the DNA TGTGCCAGCAGCCCGTTGAACAGGGGGCTTTCTGGGGCCAACGTCCTGACTTTC. Protein product: CASSPLNRGLSGANVLTF.

This clone came up once. V usage is TRBV9 and J usage is TRBJ2-2; TRBD2 agrees at 12 bases. This CDR3 is built from 21 residues. Trimming cost V 4 bases and J 2 bases; bases outside gene matches: 18. CDR1 is SGDLS, CDR2 YYNGEE, per germline. The CDR3 loop reads CASSRLGRERTSGTNTGELFF. The CDR3 DNA is TGTGCCAGCAGCCGTCTTGGGAGGGAAAGGACTAGCGGGACCAACACCGGGGAGCTGTTTTTT.

This chain uses TRBV4-2 with TRBJ2-1; TRBD1 aligns across 9 bases. From germline, CDR1 is LGHNA and CDR2 YNFKEQ. The CDR3 sequence is 16 residues long. Trimming cost V 7 bases and J 7 bases; bases outside gene matches: 14. CDR3 sequence (DNA): TGTGCCAGCACCAGAACCGGGACAGGGTCGAGAAATGAGCAGTTCTTC. Translating it yields CASTRTGTGSRNEQFF.

This chain links TRBV18 with TRBJ1-5, with unresolved D. V lost 5 bases and J 7 bases, leaving 15 bases between the germline ends. Germline V gives CDR1 KGHSH, CDR2 LQKENI. The CDR3 length is 14 residues. CDR3 loop: CASSSTLTGQPQHF. The DNA for the CDR3 is TGTGCCAGCTCATCAACATTAACGGGACAGCCCCAGCATTTT.

This sequence joins TRBV6-5 and TRBJ2-2; TRBD1 agrees at 7 bases. CDR1 and CDR2 from the germline V gene are MNHEY and SVGAGI. The CDR3 is 15 amino acids. V trimming: 5 bases; J trimming: 1 base; junction bases outside the gene matches: 4. The CDR3 spells CASSRQGLNTGELFF. CDR3 in DNA: TGTGCCAGCAGTCGACAGGGCCTGAACACCGGGGAGCTGTTTTTT.